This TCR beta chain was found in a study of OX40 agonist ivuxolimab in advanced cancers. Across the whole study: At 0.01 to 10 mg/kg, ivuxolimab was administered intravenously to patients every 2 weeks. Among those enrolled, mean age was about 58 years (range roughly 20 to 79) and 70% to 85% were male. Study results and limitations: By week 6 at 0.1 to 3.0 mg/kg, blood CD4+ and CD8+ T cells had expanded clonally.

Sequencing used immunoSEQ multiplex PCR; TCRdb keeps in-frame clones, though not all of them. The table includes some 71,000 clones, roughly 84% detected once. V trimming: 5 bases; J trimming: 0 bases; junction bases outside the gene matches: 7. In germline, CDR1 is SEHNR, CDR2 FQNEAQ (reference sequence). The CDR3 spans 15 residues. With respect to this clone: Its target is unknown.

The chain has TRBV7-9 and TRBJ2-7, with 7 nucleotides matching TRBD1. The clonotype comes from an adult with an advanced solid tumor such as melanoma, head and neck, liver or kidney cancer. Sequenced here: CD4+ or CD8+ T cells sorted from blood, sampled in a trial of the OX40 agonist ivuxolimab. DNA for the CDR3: TGTGCCAGCAGCCGAACGGGGACAGACTCCTACGAGCAGTACTTC. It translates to CASSRTGTDSYEQYF.